This is a list of T cell receptor beta chains from one sample in a study of beta chain features in type 1 diabetes. The assay was immunoSEQ multiplex PCR, and TCRdb's table has in-frame clones only and misses some. This sample carries around 280,000 clones, around 7.8% of them seen once, and the ten largest clones take roughly 1%. Source material: central memory CD4+ T cells from blood. Receptors were obtained from a young woman in good health. CDR3s include the opening cysteine and the closing phenylalanine or tryptophan. Fields, in order: D gene, V gene, clone size, J gene, CDR3 protein, CDR3 DNA. A D gene is named only where the DNA matches it firmly. Only part of the rows carry a size: once, few, many, or a class if the clone is expanded.

>-|TRBV7-6|-|TRBJ2-6
CASSLAGGRLSGANVLTF
TGTGCCAGCAGCTTAGCGGGGGGGCGCCTCTCTGGGGCCAACGTCCTGACTTTC
>-|TRBV20-1|-|TRBJ1-4
CSAPYSGKLFF
TGCAGTGCTCCTTACTCTGGAAAACTGTTTTTT
>-|TRBV7-2|few|TRBJ2-3
CASSLGSPDTQYF
TGTGCCAGCAGCTTAGGATCGCCAGATACGCAGTATTTT
>-|TRBV28|few|TRBJ1-3
CATKHPSGNTIYF
TGTGCGACGAAGCACCCCTCTGGAAACACCATATATTTT
>TRBD1|TRBV5-4|few|TRBJ1-1
CASSLEDREAFF
TGTGCCAGCAGCTTGGAGGACAGGGAAGCTTTCTTT
>-|TRBV11-1|many|TRBJ2-1
CASSRAAASYNEQFF
TGTGCCAGCAGCCGGGCGGCGGCCTCCTACAATGAGCAGTTCTTC
>-|TRBV29-1|many|TRBJ1-2
CSVADKDGYTF
TGCAGCGTCGCGGACAAGGATGGCTACACCTTC
>-|TRBV15|few|TRBJ1-5
CATSREQLLQPQHF
TGTGCCACCAGCAGAGAACAGCTCCTTCAGCCCCAGCATTTT
>TRBD1|TRBV4-3|many|TRBJ1-6
CASSQEVTGAYALHF
TGCGCCAGCAGCCAAGAAGTGACAGGGGCTTATGCCCTCCACTTT
>TRBD1|TRBV29-1|few|TRBJ1-1
CSARQGLNTEAFF
TGCAGCGCAAGACAGGGGCTGAACACTGAAGCTTTCTTT
>TRBD2|TRBV4-3|many|TRBJ2-1
CASSQVGSGRYEQFF
TGCGCCAGCAGCCAAGTGGGTAGCGGGAGGTATGAGCAGTTCTTC
>TRBD1|TRBV27|few|TRBJ1-1
CASSPKTGQGYTEAFF
TGTGCCAGCAGTCCCAAAACAGGACAGGGGTACACTGAAGCTTTCTTT
>-|TRBV27|few|TRBJ2-2
CASSTNGISTGELFF
TGTGCCAGCAGCACCAACGGGATAAGCACCGGGGAGCTGTTTTTT
>-|TRBV7-2|few|TRBJ1-1
CASSFGASSTEAFF
TGTGCCAGCAGCTTTGGGGCTTCTAGCACTGAAGCTTTCTTT
>-|TRBV5-1|-|TRBJ2-7
CASSGPPRPYEQYF
TGCGCCAGCAGCGGACCCCCCAGGCCTTACGAGCAGTACTTC
>-|TRBV7-9|many|TRBJ1-6
CASSLQRGYSPLHF
TGTGCCAGCAGCCTACAAAGGGGTTATTCACCCCTCCACTTT
>TRBD1|TRBV6-5|-|TRBJ2-1
CASSYSRGGGNEQFF
TGTGCCAGCAGTTACTCGAGAGGGGGCGGGAATGAGCAGTTCTTC
>-|TRBV9|few|TRBJ2-2
CASSFGPGELFF
TGTGCCAGCAGCTTTGGCCCCGGGGAGCTGTTTTTT
>-|TRBV19|-|TRBJ2-2
CASSISGRTGELFF
TGTGCCAGTAGTATCTCGGGGCGTACCGGGGAGCTGTTTTTT
>-|TRBV5-4|few|TRBJ1-4
CASSQDWANEKLFF
TGTGCCAGCAGCCAAGATTGGGCGAATGAAAAACTGTTTTTT
>-|TRBV7-2|-|TRBJ1-1
CASSPEVGTITEAFF
TGTGCCAGCAGCCCCGAGGTGGGAACGATCACTGAAGCTTTCTTT
>-|TRBV7-8|once|TRBJ2-2
CASTLGPRAKGGELFF
TGTGCCAGCACCTTAGGGCCTCGCGCGAAGGGCGGGGAGCTGTTTTTT
>-|TRBV4-3|few|TRBJ1-2
CASSAQIQANYGYTF
TGCGCCAGCAGCGCCCAGATACAGGCGAACTATGGCTACACCTTC
>-|TRBV19|-|TRBJ2-1
CASTSRGDEQFF
TGTGCCAGTACCTCGAGGGGGGATGAGCAGTTCTTC
>-|TRBV7-2|few|TRBJ2-1
CASSLGLVLGNEQFF
TGTGCCAGCAGCTTGGGGCTAGTTTTAGGCAATGAGCAGTTCTTC
>TRBD1|TRBV2|-|TRBJ1-5
CASSAGQPNQPQHF
TGTGCCAGCAGTGCGGGACAGCCGAATCAGCCCCAGCATTTT
>-|TRBV13|many|TRBJ2-7
CASSRARGGVGQYF
TGTGCCAGCAGCCGCGCCCGAGGGGGTGTTGGGCAGTACTTC
>TRBD2|TRBV7-3|-|TRBJ2-1
CASSRTSGRAGYNEQFF
TGTGCCAGCAGCCGGACTAGCGGGAGGGCTGGGTACAATGAGCAGTTCTTC
>-|TRBV28|many|TRBJ1-2
CASSFQHYGYTF
TGTGCCAGCAGTTTCCAGCACTATGGCTACACCTTC
>TRBD1|TRBV18|many|TRBJ2-7
CASSLGTGRSSYEQYF
TGTGCCAGCTCACTCGGGACAGGGAGAAGCTCCTACGAGCAGTACTTC
>TRBD1|TRBV4-3|few|TRBJ1-2
CASSQRTGASYGYTF
TGCGCCAGCAGCCAAAGGACAGGGGCAAGCTATGGCTACACCTTC
>-|TRBV7-2|-|TRBJ2-6
CASSLAQGSLPRANVLTF
TGTGCCAGCAGCTTAGCGCAAGGGTCACTACCTAGGGCCAACGTCCTGACTTTC
>TRBD2|TRBV7-2|few|TRBJ2-3
CASSLGVAGATDTQYF
TGTGCCAGCAGCTTAGGGGTAGCGGGGGCAACAGATACGCAGTATTTT
>-|TRBV5-4|few|TRBJ2-5
CASSSGQLQETQYF
TGTGCCAGCAGCTCAGGACAGCTACAAGAGACCCAGTACTTC
>-|TRBV28|few|TRBJ2-2
CASRLGYTGELFF
TGTGCCAGCAGGCTCGGCTACACCGGGGAGCTGTTTTTT
>TRBD1|TRBV7-3|few|TRBJ2-3
CASSLTGADTQYF
TGTGCCAGCAGCCTAACAGGGGCAGATACGCAGTATTTT
>TRBD1|TRBV5-8|-|TRBJ1-2
CASSQGSSQGDYGYTF
TGTGCCAGCAGCCAAGGGTCCTCCCAGGGGGACTATGGCTACACCTTC
>TRBD1|TRBV7-2|-|TRBJ1-5
CASSLGTGWNQPQHF
TGTGCCAGCAGCCTGGGGACAGGGTGGAATCAGCCCCAGCATTTT
>-|TRBV6-5|-|TRBJ2-1
CASSYHSEQFF
TGTGCCAGCAGTTACCATAGTGAGCAGTTCTTC
>TRBD1|TRBV11-2|-|TRBJ2-3
CASRGGPSTDTQYF
TGTGCCAGCAGAGGGGGCCCTAGCACAGATACGCAGTATTTT
>-|TRBV5-1|few|TRBJ2-2
CASSLMQPNTGELFF
TGCGCCAGCAGCTTGATGCAGCCCAACACCGGGGAGCTGTTTTTT
>-|TRBV5-1|-|TRBJ2-2
CASSSSGFRTGELFF
TGCGCCAGCAGCTCCTCAGGGTTTAGGACCGGGGAGCTGTTTTTT